These 15 T cell receptor beta chains were all obtained from the same sample, sequenced in a study of T cells in Graves' hyperthyroidism and ophthalmopathy. Template material for amplifying TCR beta CDR3 regions consisted of RNA transcripts. The primer set for the first-round RT-PCR of the TCR CDR3 was HTBI. TCRdb redid the calling of the multiplex PCR reads with MiXCR, one entry per CDR3 protein. The repertoire has about 610,000 distinct CDR3 sequences, roughly 14% of them found once; the top ten carry about 3.9%. The sample comprised blood. The origin of the receptors is a woman aged 40 to 50 with Graves' ophthalmopathy.

This clonotype has just a few counts. The chain has TRBV11-2 and TRBJ1-1; D gene ambiguous. This CDR3 is 12 amino acids long. Trimming took 1 base from V and 8 from J, leaving 8 bases between them. Germline values: CDR1 SGHAT, CDR2 FQNNGV. CDR3 region: CASSLAPGEAFF. The DNA for the CDR3 is TGTGCCAGCAGCTTAGCTCCGGGAGAAGCTTTCTTT. Variable domain in full (rest from reference TRBV11-2 and TRBJ1-1): EAGVAQSPRYKIIEKRQSVAFWCNPISGHATLYWYQQILGQGPKLLIQFQNNGVVDDSQLPKDRFSAERLKGVDSTLKIQPAKLEDSAVYLCASSLAPGEAFFGQGTRLTVV.

This clonotype occurred many times. The chain joins TRBV20-1 to TRBJ1-2, with TRBD1 identical over 10 bases. Germline V gene sequence: CDR1 DFQATT, CDR2 SNEGSKA (reference sequence). The junction had 10 bases not matched to a gene; V was cut back by 1 base and J by 8 bases. This CDR3 spans 15 amino acids. The CDR3 loop reads CSARGLEDRGRGYTF. Here the CDR3 DNA reads TGCAGTGCTAGAGGGCTAGAGGACAGGGGGAGAGGCTACACCTTC.

The CDR3 sequence is CASSMGLVNTGELFF. In DNA, the CDR3 is TGCGCCAGCAGCATGGGACTAGTTAACACCGGGGAGCTGTTTTTT. The chain combines TRBV5-1 with TRBJ2-2; 8 nucleotides align to TRBD2. CDR1 is SGHRS and CDR2 is YFSETQ in the germline V gene. The CDR3 has 15 amino acids. Germline trimming cut 4 bases from V and 2 bases from J; bases unmatched to any gene: 4.

This clonotype was counted ten times or more. The J gene is TRBJ2-7, the V gene TRBV7-8; tentatively, D is TRBD2 (6 bases). Trimming shortened V by 5 bases and J by 1 base, and 15 bases separated the two germline ends. The CDR3 runs 15 residues. Looked up from germline, CDR1 is SGHVS and CDR2 is FQNEAQ. The CDR3 spells CASSPNRERSYEQYF. For the CDR3, the DNA is TGTGCCAGCAGCCCGAATCGGGAGAGATCCTACGAGCAGTACTTC.

This clonotype has a count of ten or more. This sequence joins TRBV20-1 and TRBJ1-5, with 11 bases lining up with TRBD1. V trimming: 5 bases; J trimming: 2 bases; junction bases outside the gene matches: 14. CDR1 and CDR2 (germline): DFQATT, SNEGSKA (reference sequence). The CDR3 loop spans 18 amino acids. CDR3 DNA sequence: TGCAGTGCTCCCCGGACAGGGGGCCTAATATCGCGCAATCAGCCCCAGCATTTT. Its protein is CSAPRTGGLISRNQPQHF.

There are many counts of this clonotype. The rearrangement joins TRBV14 to TRBJ2-7; perhaps TRBD1 as D (5 bases). V was shortened by 0 bases and J by 3 bases, with 12 bases between the two germline ends. The V gene's germline CDR1 is SGHDN and CDR2 FVKESK. This CDR3 contains 15 residues. This CDR3 is CASSQDAETDYEQYF. The CDR3 nucleotides are TGTGCCAGCAGCCAAGATGCCGAGACAGACTACGAGCAGTACTTC.

This clonotype was seen a few times. The V call is TRBV4-3, the J call TRBJ2-2; no clear D gene. Trimming shortened V by 0 bases and J by 7 bases, and 9 bases separated the two germline ends. The CDR3 runs 14 residues. Germline CDR1 is LGHNA and CDR2 is YSLEER. CDR3 sequence reads: CASSQDSTYGELFF. The CDR3 DNA follows: TGCGCCAGCAGCCAAGATAGTACTTACGGGGAGCTGTTTTTT.

This chain uses TRBV5-1 with TRBJ2-7; 14 nucleotides line up with TRBD2. The germline gives CDR1 SGHRS, CDR2 YFSETQ. The CDR3 runs 18 residues. Trimming removed 1 base from V and 3 bases from J; junction bases left unmatched: 9. CDR3: CASSLPGTSGRGGYEQYF. The CDR3, as DNA: TGCGCCAGCAGCTTGCCGGGGACTAGCGGGAGAGGAGGCTACGAGCAGTACTTC.

V usage is TRBV7-2 and J usage is TRBJ2-7; possible D gene TRBD2, 5 bases. The ends were cut back, 5 bases at V and 0 bases at J, with 14 bases in the middle. CDR3 size: 15 residues. Germline loops: CDR1 SGHTA, CDR2 FQGNSA. CDR3 coding DNA: TGTGCCAGCAGCCCCTTCGGGGTACTCTCCTACGAGCAGTACTTC. It codes for CASSPFGVLSYEQYF.

In its sample, this clonotype was seen a few times. The rearrangement joins TRBV18 to TRBJ2-5; 9 bases line up with TRBD1. V shed 2 bases, J shed 4 bases, and the junction held 8 bases outside the gene matches. The CDR3 contains 16 residues. Germline CDR1 reads KGHSH; CDR2 reads LQKENI. DNA of the CDR3: TGTGCCAGCTCACCATTTCGGGACAGGGTGCCAGAGACCCAGTACTTC. Amino acids: CASSPFRDRVPETQYF.

The chain couples TRBV28 to TRBJ2-2; 14 bases are shared with TRBD2. CDR1 and CDR2 from the germline V gene are MDHEN and SYDVKM. The V and J ends lost 8 bases and 6 bases, in that order; junction bases with no gene match: 5. The CDR3 consists of 15 residues. In nucleotides, the CDR3 is TGTGCCAGCCGCCTGACTAGCGGGGGGGCCGGGGAGCTGTTTTTT. Translated, it gives CASRLTSGGAGELFF.

This clonotype was picked up many times. The chain uses TRBV15 and TRBJ2-7; 8 nucleotides agree with TRBD1. CDR3 length equals 14 residues. Germline V gene lookup returns CDR1 LNHNV and CDR2 YYDKDF (reference sequence). V trimming: 0 bases; J trimming: 7 bases; junction bases outside the gene matches: 5. CDR3 nucleotide sequence: TGTGCCACCAGCAGAGAGGGACAGGCGTGGGAGCAGTACTTC. This translates into CATSREGQAWEQYF. Together with reference TRBV15 and TRBJ2-7, the CDR3 gives the full variable domain: DAMVIQNPRYQVTQFGKPVTLSCSQTLNHNVMYWYQQKSSQAPKLLFHYYDKDFNNEADTPDNFQSRRPNTSFCFLDIRSPGLGDTAMYLCATSREGQAWEQYFGPGTRLTVT.

This clonotype was picked up many times. V and J are TRBV7-9 and TRBJ2-7; unclear D gene. Trimming took 7 bases from V and 6 from J, leaving 13 bases between them. Germline lookup yields CDR1 SEHNR and CDR2 FQNEAQ (reference sequence). This CDR3 is built from 12 residues. This CDR3 reads CASTEEDGEQYF. CDR3 DNA sequence: TGTGCCAGCACCGAAGAGGACGGCGAGCAGTACTTC.

This clonotype was observed many times. This chain uses TRBV20-1 with TRBJ2-5; 11 bases are shared with TRBD2. There are 15 residues in the CDR3. CDR1 is DFQATT, CDR2 SNEGSKA, per germline (reference sequence). Trimming removed 1 base from V and 4 bases from J; junction bases left unmatched: 5. CDR3 sequence reads: CSARVAGGGGETQYF. CDR3 nucleotide sequence: TGCAGTGCTAGAGTAGCGGGAGGGGGTGGAGAGACCCAGTACTTC.

This clonotype was observed at least ten times. The chain links TRBV28 to TRBJ2-7, with no clear D. The germline V gene encodes CDR1 MDHEN and CDR2 SYDVKM. V was trimmed by 3 bases and J by 0 bases, leaving 6 bases between them. The CDR3 totals 13 residues. The CDR3 nucleotides are TGTGCCAGCAGTTTTAGGGACTCCTACGAGCAGTACTTC. The encoded protein is CASSFRDSYEQYF.